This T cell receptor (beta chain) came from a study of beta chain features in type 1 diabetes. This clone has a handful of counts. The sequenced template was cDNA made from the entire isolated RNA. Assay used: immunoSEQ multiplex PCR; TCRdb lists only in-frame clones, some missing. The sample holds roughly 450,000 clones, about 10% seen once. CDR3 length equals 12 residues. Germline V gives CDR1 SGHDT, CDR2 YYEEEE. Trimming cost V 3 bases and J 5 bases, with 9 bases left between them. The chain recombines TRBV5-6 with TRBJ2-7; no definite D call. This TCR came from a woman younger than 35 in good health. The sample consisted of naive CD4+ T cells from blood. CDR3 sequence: CASSSRWDEQYF. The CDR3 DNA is TGTGCCAGCAGCTCGAGGTGGGACGAGCAGTACTTC.